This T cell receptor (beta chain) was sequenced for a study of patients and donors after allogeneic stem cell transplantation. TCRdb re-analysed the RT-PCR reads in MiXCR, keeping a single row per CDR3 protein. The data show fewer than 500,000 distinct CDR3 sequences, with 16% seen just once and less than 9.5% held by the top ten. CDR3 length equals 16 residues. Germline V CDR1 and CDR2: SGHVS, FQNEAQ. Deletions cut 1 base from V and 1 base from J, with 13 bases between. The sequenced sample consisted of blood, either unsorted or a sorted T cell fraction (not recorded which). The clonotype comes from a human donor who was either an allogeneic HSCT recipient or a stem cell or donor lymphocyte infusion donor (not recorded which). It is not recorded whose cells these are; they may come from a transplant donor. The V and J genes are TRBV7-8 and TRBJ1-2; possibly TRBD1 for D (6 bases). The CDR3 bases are TGTGCCAGCAGCTTAGTACGGACAGCACTTAACTATGGCTACACCTTC. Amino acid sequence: CASSLVRTALNYGYTF.